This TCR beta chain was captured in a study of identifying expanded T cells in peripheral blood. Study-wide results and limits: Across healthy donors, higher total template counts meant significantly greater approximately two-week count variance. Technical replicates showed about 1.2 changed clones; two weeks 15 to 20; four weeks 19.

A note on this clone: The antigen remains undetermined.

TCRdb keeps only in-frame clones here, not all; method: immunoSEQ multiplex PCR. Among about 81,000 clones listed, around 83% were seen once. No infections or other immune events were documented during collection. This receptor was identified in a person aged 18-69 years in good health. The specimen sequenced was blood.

For the CDR3, the DNA is TGTGCCAGCAGTGGGACAGGGGGCTTCTATGGCTACACCTTC. Protein: CASSGTGGFYGYTF. The chain joins TRBV28 to TRBJ1-2, with TRBD1 matching over 12 bases. The CDR3 runs to 14 residues. In germline, CDR1 is MDHEN, CDR2 SYDVKM. V was clipped by 5 bases and J by 4 bases; unmatched bases: 2.